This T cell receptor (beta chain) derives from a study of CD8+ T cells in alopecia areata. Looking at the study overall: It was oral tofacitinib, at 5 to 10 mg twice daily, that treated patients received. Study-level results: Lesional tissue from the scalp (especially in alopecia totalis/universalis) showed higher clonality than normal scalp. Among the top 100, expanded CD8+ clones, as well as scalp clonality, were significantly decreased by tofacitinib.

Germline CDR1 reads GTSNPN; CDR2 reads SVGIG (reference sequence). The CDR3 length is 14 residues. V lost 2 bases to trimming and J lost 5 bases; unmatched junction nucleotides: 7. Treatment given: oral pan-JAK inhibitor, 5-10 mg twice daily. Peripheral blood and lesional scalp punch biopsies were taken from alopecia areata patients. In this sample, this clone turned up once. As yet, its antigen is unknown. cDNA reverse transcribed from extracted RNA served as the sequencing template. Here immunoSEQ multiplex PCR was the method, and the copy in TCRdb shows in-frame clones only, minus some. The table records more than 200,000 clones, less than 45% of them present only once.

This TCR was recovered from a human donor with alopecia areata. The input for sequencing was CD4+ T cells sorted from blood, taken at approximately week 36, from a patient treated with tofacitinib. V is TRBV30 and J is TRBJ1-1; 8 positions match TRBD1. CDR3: CAWSPQGAGTEAFF. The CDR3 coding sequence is TGTGCCTGGAGTCCCCAGGGGGCGGGTACTGAAGCTTTCTTT. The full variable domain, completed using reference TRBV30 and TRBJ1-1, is SQTIHQWPATLVQPVGSPLSLECTVEGTSNPNLYWYRQAAGRGLQLLFYSVGIGQISSEVPQNLSASRPQDRQFILSSKKLLLSDSGFYLCAWSPQGAGTEAFFGQGTRLTVV.